This TCR beta chain was profiled in a study of vaccination and CD4 T cells after COVID-19. Background on the study: Cells received overlapping spike peptides from SARS-CoV-2, HCoV-NL63, HCoV-OC43 and HCoV-229E as stimulation. Control cultures used a CEFX viral epitope pool, an HIV-1 Nef peptide pool, or no peptide.

The CDR3 is 13 amino acids. V shed 6 bases and J shed 0 bases, with 8 bases lying between them. The Oncomine TCR Beta short-read assay was applied to DNA of cultured CD4+ T cells. TCRdb itself ran the PCR reads through MiXCR, one entry per CDR3 protein. The table has approximately 9,000 distinct CDR3 sequences, 45% to 65% seen once; the top ten hold approximately 18%. With respect to this clonotype: What it binds is unknown.

Treatment meaning: 10-day PBMC culture with coronavirus spike peptide pools or control peptides (ViraFEST assay). On day 3 and again on day 7, fresh IL-2 medium was used to replace half the medium. Sequenced input: CD4+ T cells from blood, cultured in vitro. This TCR came from a human donor who had recovered from COVID-19. The V gene is TRBV12-3 or TRBV12-4, the J gene TRBJ1-1; no reliable D call. This CDR3 reads CASRKTMNTEAFF. CDR3 DNA sequence: TGTGCCAGCAGAAAGACGATGAACACTGAAGCTTTCTTT.